Below, one TCR beta chain is given with its context. Naive CD8 cells lacked CD45RO, underwent positive selection for CCR7 and left out terminally differentiated effector memory CD45RA+ cells. The CDR3 sequence is 17 residues long. Germline CDR1 and CDR2: MDHEN and SYDVKM. The V gene lost 3 bases and the J gene lost 0 bases, with 17 bases spanning the gap. The sample belongs to a study of shared clonotypes between healthy human individuals. The repertoire was sequenced with immunoSEQ multiplex PCR; TCRdb's copy has only in-frame clones and lacks some. The table shows 550,000 to 750,000 clones, with around 95% occurring only once.

This chain uses TRBV28 with TRBJ1-1, with a tentative D call TRBD1 (5 bases). The receptor comes from a woman aged 25 to 39 in good health. Sequences were obtained from naive CD8+ T cells sorted from blood. CDR3 sequence (DNA): TGTGCCAGCAGTTTTGATTTTGGCCAGGACATGAACACTGAAGCTTTCTTT. Amino acids: CASSFDFGQDMNTEAFF.